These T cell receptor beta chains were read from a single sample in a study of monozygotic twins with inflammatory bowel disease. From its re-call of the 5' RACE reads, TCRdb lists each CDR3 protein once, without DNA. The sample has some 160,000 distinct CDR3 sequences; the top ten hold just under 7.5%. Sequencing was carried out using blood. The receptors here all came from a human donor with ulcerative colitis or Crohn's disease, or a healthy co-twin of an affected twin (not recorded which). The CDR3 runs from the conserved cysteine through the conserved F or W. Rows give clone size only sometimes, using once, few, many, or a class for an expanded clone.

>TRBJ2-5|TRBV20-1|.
CSASIAGGRSETQYF
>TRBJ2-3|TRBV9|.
CASSVRTSGSRRDTQYF
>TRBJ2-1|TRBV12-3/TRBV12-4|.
CASSPTGEINEQFF
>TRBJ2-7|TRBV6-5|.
CASSQHQSYEQYF
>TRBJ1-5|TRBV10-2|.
CASSDKDGNQPQHF
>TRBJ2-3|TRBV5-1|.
CASSTYLGGADTQYF
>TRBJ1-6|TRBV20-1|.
CSASPGTADNSPLHF
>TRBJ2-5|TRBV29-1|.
CSVRPKETQYF
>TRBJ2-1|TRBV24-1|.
CATSAQPYNEQFF
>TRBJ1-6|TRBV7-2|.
CASSRDRYNSPLHF
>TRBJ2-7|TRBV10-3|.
CAISKDGAGYEQYF
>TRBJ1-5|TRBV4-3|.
CASSQGFAQGGNQPQHF
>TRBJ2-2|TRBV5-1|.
CASSLGIIPPTYGSANTGELFF
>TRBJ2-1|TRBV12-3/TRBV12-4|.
CASRTSGSSYNEQFF
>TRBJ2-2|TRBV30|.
CAWMDRGLGANTGELFF
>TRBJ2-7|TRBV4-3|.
CASSQDFFGSYEQYF
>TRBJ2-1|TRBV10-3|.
CAIRGRRAVGDEQFF
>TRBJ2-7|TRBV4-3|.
CASSQGGGGYEQYF
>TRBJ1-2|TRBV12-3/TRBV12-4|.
CASSYPGDRGSYGYTF
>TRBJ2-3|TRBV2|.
CASSEWETDTQYF
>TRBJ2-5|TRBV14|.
CASSPVGTNQETQYF
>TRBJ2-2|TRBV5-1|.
CASSGLAGVTGELFF
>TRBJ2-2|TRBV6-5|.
CASSYSRTSGYTGELFF
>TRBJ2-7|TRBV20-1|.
CSALSGGLSYEQYF
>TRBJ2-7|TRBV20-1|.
CSARDTAGVGEQYF
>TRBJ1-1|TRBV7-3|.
CASSLNAGNTEAFF
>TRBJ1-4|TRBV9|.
CASSPGQGVREKLFF
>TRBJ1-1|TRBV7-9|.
CASSSRIQGTRGAFF
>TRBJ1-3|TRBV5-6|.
CASSRWTYSGNTIYF
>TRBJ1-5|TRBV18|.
CASSPAGNQPQHF
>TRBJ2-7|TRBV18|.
CASSPLYGSSYEQYF
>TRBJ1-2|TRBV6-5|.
CASSYGTTGYTF
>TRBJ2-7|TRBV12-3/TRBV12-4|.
CASSWTGYYEQYF
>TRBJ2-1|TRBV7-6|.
CASRSGQGPNEQFF
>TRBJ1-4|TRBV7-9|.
CASSLQGAATNEKLFF
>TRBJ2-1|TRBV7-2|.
CASSFGGLAGFNEQFF
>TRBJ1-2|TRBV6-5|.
CASSYSQSSYGYTF
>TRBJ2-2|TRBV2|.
CASVRQGGVTGELFF
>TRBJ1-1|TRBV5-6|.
CASRRPGTEAFF
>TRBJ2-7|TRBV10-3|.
CAISDLRTSGSYEQYF
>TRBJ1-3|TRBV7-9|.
CASSSDRVPGNTIYF
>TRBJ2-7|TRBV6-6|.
CASSYGQGGYEQYF
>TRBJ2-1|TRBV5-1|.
CASSSGLAGGYNEQFF
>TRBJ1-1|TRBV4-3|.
CASSQDRTDTEAFF
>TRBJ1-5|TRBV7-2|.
CASSLEPRGGVQPQHF
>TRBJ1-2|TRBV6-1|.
CASAGHNYGYTF
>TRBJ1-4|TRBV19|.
CASRGYGSNEKLFF
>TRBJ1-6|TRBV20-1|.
CSARGAGRYNSPLHF
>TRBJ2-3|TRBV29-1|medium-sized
CSVDSPSTDTQYF
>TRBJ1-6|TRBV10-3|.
CAISGGRSPLHF
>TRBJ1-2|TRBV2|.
CASSGTGVYGYTF
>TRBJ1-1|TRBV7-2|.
CASSLASSGVVNTEAFF
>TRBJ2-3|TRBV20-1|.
CSASGLAASTDTQYF
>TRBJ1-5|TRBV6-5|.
CASSYDRGANQPQHF